This TCR beta chain is from a study of Ad26.COV2.S vaccination and SARS-CoV-2 variants. Study-level background: Ad26.COV2.S was injected intramuscularly once or twice, 56 days apart.

The CDR3 has 12 residues. Germline CDR1 is MGHRA and CDR2 is YSYEKL. Deletions cut 4 bases from V and 2 bases from J, with 3 bases between. Clones were sequenced by immunoSEQ multiplex PCR, and TCRdb holds only the in-frame ones, with some missing. The data contain about 350,000 clones, 86% of them singletons. Sample treatment: 15 to 20 received Ad26.COV2.S at low or high dose, single or two shots; about five received placebo; per-sample allocation not given. Sampling was done on day 63 after the first vaccine or placebo injection. Whoever gave the sample was an adult aged 18-55 years in Boston. The input for sequencing was peripheral blood, taken in a trial of Ad26.COV2.S vaccine versus placebo. The receptor's source is a person aged 18-65 years who received the Ad26.COV2.S COVID-19 vaccine or a placebo. The chain is built from TRBV4-1 and TRBJ1-3; the D is unclear. CDR3 in amino acids: CASSLAGNTIYF. The CDR3, as DNA: TGCGCCAGCAGCCTCGCTGGAAACACCATATATTTT.